The 18 T cell receptor beta chains presented below share a single source sample, sequenced in a study of cytomegalovirus exposure and HLA in healthy donors. The data were produced by immunoSEQ multiplex PCR, yet TCRdb's version contains in-frame clones alone and is incomplete. The data contain around 250,000 clones, less than 95% of them singletons. The source material was PBMCs. These receptor sequences come from a woman aged 25 to 45 in good health and CMV-seronegative.

The CDR3: CASSRMPPANEKLFF. In DNA form, the CDR3 reads TGTGCCAGCAGCAGAATGCCTCCGGCTAATGAAAAACTGTTTTTT. The chain couples TRBV6-1 to TRBJ1-4; D ambiguous. CDR3 length: 15 residues. The germline V and J ends were trimmed by 6 bases and 3 bases, with 14 bases remaining between them. CDR1 and CDR2 (germline): MNHNS, SASEGT.

The chain has TRBV28 and TRBJ1-2; D perhaps matches TRBD1 (5 bases). Trimming stripped 10 bases from V and 4 bases from J, with 13 bases between. The length of the CDR3 is 12 residues. Germline CDR1 and CDR2: MDHEN and SYDVKM. CDR3 sequence: CATMGGAYGYTF. The DNA for the CDR3 is TGTGCCACCATGGGAGGGGCCTATGGCTACACCTTC.

This sequence joins TRBV6-5 and TRBJ2-7; 7 nucleotides match TRBD1. After removal of 2 bases from V and 0 bases from J, the junction contained 7 bases not matched to a gene. This CDR3 has 16 amino acids. In germline, CDR1 is MNHEY, CDR2 SVGAGI. In DNA form, the CDR3 reads TGTGCCAGCAGTTACCATCCGGGACAGAGCTCCTACGAGCAGTACTTC. The encoded protein is CASSYHPGQSSYEQYF.

The V gene is TRBV6-5, the J gene TRBJ2-7, with 9 bases lining up with TRBD1. The CDR3 totals 12 residues. Germline loops: CDR1 MNHEY, CDR2 SVGAGI. V gave up 4 bases and J gave up 9 bases; unmatched junction bases: 4. DNA of the CDR3: TGTGCCAGCAGTTCGGACAGGGGAAGGCAGTACTTC. Its protein is CASSSDRGRQYF.

This chain connects TRBV9 to TRBJ2-2; D is perhaps TRBD2 (5 bases). The CDR3 totals 13 residues. Looked up from germline, CDR1 is SGDLS and CDR2 is YYNGEE. V lost 0 bases and J 6 bases, leaving 6 bases between the germline ends. The DNA of the CDR3 is TGTGCCAGCAGCGTAGACGGGGCCGGGGAGCTGTTTTTT. It codes for CASSVDGAGELFF.

The V call is TRBV14, the J call TRBJ2-7; 8 bases map to TRBD2. Germline V gene lookup returns CDR1 SGHDN and CDR2 FVKESK. J gave up 4 bases and V 2 bases, and 7 bases lay outside the gene matches. The CDR3 runs to 15 residues. The DNA of the CDR3 is TGTGCCAGCAGCCAACAGTCTAGCGGGTTTTACGAGCAGTACTTC. Translating it yields CASSQQSSGFYEQYF.

This rearrangement joins TRBV27 to TRBJ2-7; 8 nucleotides agree with TRBD1. The CDR3 extends over 13 amino acids. Germline CDR1 reads MNHEY; CDR2 reads SMNVEV (reference sequence). The junction had 6 bases not matched to a gene; V was cut back by 6 bases and J by 5 bases. CDR3 amino acids: CASSQQTGDEQYF. The CDR3 DNA reads TGTGCCAGCAGCCAACAGACAGGGGACGAGCAGTACTTC.

This clone was seen a few times. The V call is TRBV7-9, the J call TRBJ1-3; D not certain. V shed 1 base and J shed 3 bases, with 7 bases lying between them. Germline V gene sequence: CDR1 SEHNR, CDR2 FQNEAQ (reference sequence). There are 14 residues in the CDR3. The CDR3 here is CASSLDPRGNTIYF. Here the CDR3 DNA reads TGTGCCAGCAGCTTAGATCCCCGTGGAAACACCATATATTTT.

The chain joins TRBV7-9 to TRBJ1-3, with 7 positions matching TRBD1. The CDR3 covers 14 residues. The J segment lost 4 bases and the V segment lost 6 bases, leaving 6 bases of the junction unmatched. Germline V CDR1 and CDR2: SEHNR, FQNEAQ (reference sequence). The CDR3 DNA reads TGTGCCAGCAGGGCCGGGACAGTCGGAAACACCATATATTTT. It is translated as CASRAGTVGNTIYF.

CDR3 nucleotide sequence: TGCGCCAGCAGCTTGTTCCTAGCGGGAGGTTCCAATGAGCAGTTCTTC. Translated, it gives CASSLFLAGGSNEQFF. This rearrangement joins TRBV5-1 to TRBJ2-1; 11 bases are a match to TRBD2. The trim removed 1 base at V and 6 bases at J, leaving 6 bases unmatched. Germline V gene sequence: CDR1 SGHRS, CDR2 YFSETQ. There are 16 residues in the CDR3.

The chain recombines TRBV14 with TRBJ2-7; D not resolved. The CDR3 sequence is 14 residues long. V lost 5 bases and J lost 2, with 13 bases in between. CDR1 is SGHDN and CDR2 is FVKESK in the germline V gene. The CDR3 bases are TGTGCCAGCAGCGATACTCAGGTCACCTACGAGCAGTACTTC. Protein sequence: CASSDTQVTYEQYF.

V usage is TRBV9 and J usage is TRBJ2-5, with TRBD1 matching 8 bases. The CDR3 consists of 15 residues. The junction had 7 bases not matched to a gene; V was cut back by 3 bases and J by 3 bases. Germline values: CDR1 SGDLS, CDR2 YYNGEE. CDR3: CASSGQGLGEETQYF. DNA for the CDR3: TGTGCCAGCAGCGGACAGGGGCTGGGGGAAGAGACCCAGTACTTC.

The chain carries TRBV28 and TRBJ2-2; D remains unclear. The CDR3 is 16 residues long. Germline V gives CDR1 MDHEN, CDR2 SYDVKM. Trimming pared 2 bases from V and 6 bases from J, leaving 16 bases between. The CDR3, as DNA: TGTGCCAGCAGTTTAGGAATTACGCAGGTGGCCGGGGAGCTGTTTTTT. Amino acid sequence: CASSLGITQVAGELFF.

The V gene is TRBV27, the J gene TRBJ2-3; D gene uncertain. The germline gives CDR1 MNHEY, CDR2 SMNVEV (reference sequence). V lost 3 bases and J 2 bases, leaving 9 bases between the germline ends. This CDR3 has 14 residues. The CDR3 DNA sequence: TGTGCCAGCAGTTTGTTGCGGTCCACAGATACGCAGTATTTT. Encoded protein: CASSLLRSTDTQYF.

The chain employs TRBV2 and TRBJ2-2, with a tentative D call TRBD1 (6 bases). Germline V lookup: CDR1 SNHLY, CDR2 FYNNEI. This CDR3 is 16 amino acids long. The V end lost 2 bases, the J end lost 4 bases, and 14 bases lay between the germline ends. This chain's CDR3 is CASSEFEGQVTGELFF. CDR3 nucleotides: TGTGCCAGCAGTGAATTTGAGGGACAAGTCACCGGGGAGCTGTTTTTT.

J is TRBJ2-3 and V is TRBV2; TRBD1 agrees at 12 bases. The CDR3 totals 13 residues. Trimming cost V 6 bases and J 7 bases; bases outside gene matches: 2. Germline V CDR1 and CDR2: SNHLY, FYNNEI. CDR3 amino acids: CASRGDRGHTQYF. DNA of the CDR3: TGTGCCAGCAGAGGGGACAGGGGGCATACGCAGTATTTT.

V usage is TRBV9 and J usage is TRBJ1-4; no clear D. V was shortened by 5 bases and J by 6 bases, with 14 bases between the two germline ends. This CDR3 has 14 residues. CDR1 and CDR2 (germline): SGDLS, YYNGEE. CDR3 loop: CASSSGSEDEKLFF. The CDR3 DNA reads as TGTGCCAGCAGTTCTGGAAGCGAAGATGAAAAACTGTTTTTT.

The chain joins TRBV11-2 to TRBJ2-3, with D possibly TRBD1 on 6 matching bases. From germline, CDR1 is SGHAT and CDR2 FQNNGV. V was trimmed by 5 bases and J by 2 bases, leaving 14 bases between them. The CDR3 length is 15 residues. Written as DNA, the CDR3 is TGTGCCAGCAGCAATCTACAGGGATTCACAGATACGCAGTATTTT. Amino acid sequence: CASSNLQGFTDTQYF.